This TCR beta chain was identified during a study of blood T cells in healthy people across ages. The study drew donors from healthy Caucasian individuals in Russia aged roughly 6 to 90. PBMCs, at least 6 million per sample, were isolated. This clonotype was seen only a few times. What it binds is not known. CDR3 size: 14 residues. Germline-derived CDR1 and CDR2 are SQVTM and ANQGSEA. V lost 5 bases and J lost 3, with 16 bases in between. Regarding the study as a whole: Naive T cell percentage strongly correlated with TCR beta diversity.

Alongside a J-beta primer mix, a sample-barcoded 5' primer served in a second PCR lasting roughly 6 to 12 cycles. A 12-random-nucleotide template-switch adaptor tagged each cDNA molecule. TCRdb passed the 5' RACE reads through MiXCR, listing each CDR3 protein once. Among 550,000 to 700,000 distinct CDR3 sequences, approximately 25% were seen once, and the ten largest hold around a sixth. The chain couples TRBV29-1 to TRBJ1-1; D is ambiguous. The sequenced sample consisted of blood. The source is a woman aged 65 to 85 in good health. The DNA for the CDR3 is TGCAGCGTTACCTACAGTATTATCGACACTGAAGCTTTCTTT. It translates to CSVTYSIIDTEAFF.